These 27 T cell receptor beta chains share one sample of origin, sequenced in a study of shared clonotypes between healthy human individuals. TCRdb's copy holds only in-frame clones and misses some; the assay was immunoSEQ multiplex PCR. Among some 2,500,000 clones listed, 93% were seen once. The material sequenced was naive CD4+ T cells from PBMCs. The subset: CD45RA+ positively selected. The receptors originated from a man aged 18-30 years in good health. Some clones in this sample may be carry-over from other donors' samples.

The V call is TRBV19, the J call TRBJ1-2, with D uncertain. Germline V gene lookup returns CDR1 LNHDA and CDR2 SQIVND (reference sequence). V dropped 4 bases and J dropped 8 bases, with 20 bases sitting between them. This CDR3 is 15 amino acids long. The CDR3 DNA sequence: TGTGCCAGTAGTACCGATTTCGCGAACAGTGGAGGCTACACCTTC. Translation: CASSTDFANSGGYTF.

This chain uses TRBV28 with TRBJ2-2, with D perhaps given as TRBD1 or TRBD2 (6 bases each). The CDR3 sequence is 15 residues long. The V gene lost 11 bases and the J gene lost 1 base, with 17 bases spanning the gap. Germline V gene sequence: CDR1 MDHEN, CDR2 SYDVKM. The DNA of the CDR3 is TGTGCCTATTCTAAAGGGGGACTGAACACCGGGGAGCTGTTTTTT. Protein product: CAYSKGGLNTGELFF. Looking up the rest from reference TRBV28 and TRBJ2-2 gives the full variable domain: DVKVTQSSRYLVKRTGEKVFLECVQDMDHENMFWYRQDPGLGLRLIYFSYDVKMKEKGDIPEGYSVSREKKERFSLILESASTNQTSMYLCAYSKGGLNTGELFFGEGSRLTVL.

The chain is built from TRBV28 and TRBJ2-7; maybe TRBD2 (6 bases). Trimming stripped 11 bases from V and 3 bases from J, with 23 bases between. Per germline, CDR1 MDHEN and CDR2 SYDVKM. CDR3 length: 15 residues. CDR3 DNA: TGTGCCGCCTCCATTAGGAGGGGCAATATCTACGAGCAGTACTTC. It encodes CAASIRRGNIYEQYF.

This clone was picked up a small number of times. The V gene is TRBV2, the J gene TRBJ1-2, with D possibly TRBD1 on 6 matching bases. This CDR3 is built from 14 residues. V lost 0 bases and J 7 bases, leaving 12 bases between the germline ends. Germline V gene data show CDR1 as SNHLY and CDR2 as FYNNEI. The CDR3 coding sequence is TGTGCCAGCAGTGAAGCGCCCTACAGGGCTGGCTACACCTTC. Residues: CASSEAPYRAGYTF.

The V call is TRBV9, the J call TRBJ2-3; TRBD2 agrees at 10 bases. CDR1 and CDR2 from the germline V gene are SGDLS and YYNGEE. There are 17 residues in the CDR3. V lost 3 bases, J lost 1 base, and 8 bases stayed unmatched. CDR3 sequence reads: CASSAKSGLAGTDTQYF. Written as DNA, the CDR3 is TGTGCCAGCAGCGCAAAAAGTGGACTAGCGGGCACAGATACGCAGTATTTT.

This sequence joins TRBV18 and TRBJ1-1; TRBD1 might be the D (5 bases). Germline assignment: CDR1 KGHSH and CDR2 LQKENI. This CDR3 has 12 amino acids. V was clipped by 7 bases and J by 2 bases, with 8 bases between them. CDR3 loop: CASCGGNTEAFF. The CDR3 region has the DNA TGTGCCAGCTGTGGGGGTAACACTGAAGCTTTCTTT.

This clone was counted between two and nine times. The chain combines TRBV29-1 with TRBJ1-1; TRBD1 agrees at 8 bases. Germline assignment: CDR1 SQVTM and CDR2 ANQGSEA. V shed 4 bases, J shed 11 bases, and the junction held 12 bases outside the gene matches. This CDR3 is built from 13 residues. The DNA of the CDR3 is TGCAGCGTTGCTAGAAACCTCCGGGACAGGGCTTTCTTT. Its protein is CSVARNLRDRAFF.

Points on this clone: In the same sample, other DNA sequences code for this CDR3. This sequence joins TRBV5-1 and TRBJ2-5; 12 bases are shared with TRBD2. This CDR3 is 14 amino acids long. Germline CDR1 SGHRS, CDR2 YFSETQ. V was pared by 4 bases and J by 5 bases, with 3 bases of the junction left unmatched. The CDR3 protein is CASSATSGRETQYF. CDR3 DNA: TGCGCCAGCAGCGCCACTAGCGGGAGGGAGACCCAGTACTTC.

Only one count was recorded for this clone. The CDR3 region is CASSSITGTGHEKLFF. The CDR3 DNA reads TGTGCCAGCAGCTCTATTACCGGGACAGGTCATGAAAAACTGTTTTTT. This chain links TRBV14 with TRBJ1-4, with 8 positions matching TRBD1. Germline lookup yields CDR1 SGHDN and CDR2 FVKESK. V trimming: 5 bases; J trimming: 6 bases; junction bases outside the gene matches: 11. The CDR3 is made up of 16 amino acids.

The chain combines TRBV7-6 with TRBJ1-1, with 7 nucleotides matching TRBD1. Trimming cost V 5 bases and J 3 bases; bases outside gene matches: 3. Germline CDR1 SGHVS, CDR2 FNYEAQ. This CDR3 spans 13 amino acids. The CDR3 loop is CASSQGQYTEAFF. The CDR3 DNA reads as TGTGCCAGCAGCCAGGGACAGTACACTGAAGCTTTCTTT.

The rearrangement joins TRBV29-1 to TRBJ2-3, with TRBD2 identical over 9 bases. Germline-derived CDR1 and CDR2 are SQVTM and ANQGSEA. J was trimmed by 5 bases and V by 6 bases; bases with no gene match: 15. The CDR3 spans 16 residues. CDR3 nucleotides: TGCAGCGTAAAATCTTCGGCTAGCGGGGAAGGAGATACGCAGTATTTT. Translated: CSVKSSASGEGDTQYF.

This rearrangement joins TRBV6-1 to TRBJ1-5; a possible D gene is TRBD1 (6 bases). CDR3 size: 14 residues. Between the trimmed V and J ends, which lost 6 bases and 0 bases, there was a span of 9 bases. Per the germline V gene, CDR1 is MNHNS and CDR2 is SASEGT. The CDR3 region has the DNA TGTGCCAGCAGGAACAGGGATAGCAATCAGCCCCAGCATTTT. It codes for CASRNRDSNQPQHF.

V and J are TRBV4-1 and TRBJ2-7; perhaps TRBD1 as D (6 bases). The CDR3 extends over 15 amino acids. With 0 bases removed from V and 3 bases from J, the gap between germline ends came to 12 bases. Germline values: CDR1 MGHRA, CDR2 YSYEKL. CDR3 coding DNA: TGCGCCAGCAGCCAAGAGGCCGGCAGGGGCTACGAGCAGTACTTC. Its translation is CASSQEAGRGYEQYF.

This sequence joins TRBV2 and TRBJ2-3; 15 bases line up with TRBD2. Looked up from germline, CDR1 is SNHLY and CDR2 is FYNNEI. The CDR3 has 18 amino acids. Germline trimming cut 8 bases from V and 4 bases from J; bases unmatched to any gene: 13. The DNA of the CDR3 is TGTGCCAGCCCTCTCGCCGGGACTAGCGGGAGGAGGGCAGATACGCAGTATTTT. Translating gives CASPLAGTSGRRADTQYF. The full variable domain, its missing parts supplied by reference TRBV2 and TRBJ2-3, is EPEVTQTPSHQVTQMGQEVILRCVPISNHLYFYWYRQILGQKVEFLVSFYNNEISEKSEIFDDQFSVERPDGSNFTLKIRSTKLEDSAMYFCASPLAGTSGRRADTQYFGPGTRLTVL.

The gene calls are TRBV6-5 and TRBJ1-1, with D tentatively TRBD1 (5 bases). In germline, CDR1 is MNHEY, CDR2 SVGAGI. The CDR3 spans 13 residues. V lost 6 bases, J lost 2 bases, and 10 bases lay in between. The CDR3 loop reads CASRWDGNTEAFF. In DNA form, the CDR3 reads TGTGCCAGCAGGTGGGACGGAAACACTGAAGCTTTCTTT.

As for this clone: The same CDR3 also results from other DNA sequences found in this sample. The V and J genes are TRBV5-1 and TRBJ1-1; D gene uncertain. The CDR3 sequence is 14 residues long. From germline, CDR1 is SGHRS and CDR2 YFSETQ. With 0 bases removed from V and 1 base from J, the gap between germline ends came to 7 bases. CDR3 DNA: TGCGCCAGCAGCTTGGGTACCGGGAACACTGAAGCTTTCTTT. Translated: CASSLGTGNTEAFF.

The V gene is TRBV5-1, the J gene TRBJ2-5, with D perhaps matching TRBD1 (6 bases). TRBJ2-7 explains the end of the DNA better; the J call may be wrong. This CDR3 comprises 16 residues. Germline CDR1 SGHRS, CDR2 YFSETQ. The CDR3 DNA follows: TGCGCCAGCAGCTTGGTGGCAGGGGTCAGCTCCTACGAGCAGTACTTC. Its translation is CASSLVAGVSSYEQYF.

The count of this clone is one. This chain joins TRBV18 and TRBJ2-3, with D perhaps matching TRBD2 (6 bases). V was clipped by 3 bases and J by 2 bases, with 9 bases between them. This CDR3 has 14 residues. In germline, CDR1 is KGHSH, CDR2 LQKENI. CDR3 residues: CASSPAGTTDTQYF. DNA of the CDR3: TGTGCCAGCTCACCCGCGGGGACCACAGATACGCAGTATTTT.

The chain uses TRBV4-1 and TRBJ1-1; D might be TRBD1 (6 bases). V lost 4 bases and J 1 base, leaving 16 bases between the germline ends. The CDR3 is made up of 16 amino acids. In germline, CDR1 is MGHRA, CDR2 YSYEKL. The DNA for the CDR3 is TGCGCCAGCAGCCCTCCAGGGGCCCTGGGGAACACTGAAGCTTTCTTT. It codes for CASSPPGALGNTEAFF.

The V gene is TRBV6-5, the J gene TRBJ2-7, with no clear D. CDR3 length equals 13 residues. The V gene's germline CDR1 is MNHEY and CDR2 SVGAGI. V was cut by 6 bases and J by 1 base, with 10 bases left in between. DNA of the CDR3: TGTGCCAGCAGCCGTAGATTGTCCTACGAGCAGTACTTC. The encoded protein is CASSRRLSYEQYF.

As for this clone: This sample also contains other DNA sequences that code for the same CDR3. The chain has TRBV5-1 and TRBJ2-7, with 7 bases lining up with TRBD1. The V segment lost 0 bases and the J segment 6 bases; nucleotides outside the gene matches: 0. The V gene's germline CDR1 is SGHRS and CDR2 YFSETQ. The CDR3 has 12 residues. The CDR3 protein is CASSLDRGEQYF. The CDR3 region has the DNA TGCGCCAGCAGCTTGGACAGGGGCGAGCAGTACTTC. Combining the CDR3 with reference TRBV5-1 and TRBJ2-7 gives the whole variable domain KAGVTQTPRYLIKTRGQQVTLSCSPISGHRSVSWYQQTPGQGLQFLFEYFSETQRNKGNFPGRFSGRQFSNSRSEMNVSTLELGDSALYLCASSLDRGEQYFGPGTRLTVT.

This chain uses TRBV6-1 with TRBJ1-3, with TRBD1 as a possible D gene (6 bases). Germline V lookup: CDR1 MNHNS, CDR2 SASEGT. V shed 5 bases and J shed 4 bases, with 12 bases lying between them. The length of the CDR3 is 14 residues. The CDR3 region has the DNA TGTGCCAGCAGTATACAGGGCTGGGGAAACACCATATATTTT. Translation gives CASSIQGWGNTIYF.

The chain recombines TRBV10-3 with TRBJ1-1; possibly TRBD1 for D (5 bases). CDR3 length: 11 residues. The V gene's germline CDR1 is ENHRY and CDR2 SYGVKD. Trimming removed 7 bases from V and 8 bases from J, with 11 bases in between. The CDR3 loop is CAIKIGDEAFF. In nucleotides, the CDR3 is TGTGCCATCAAGATCGGGGACGAAGCTTTCTTT.

The V gene is TRBV6-6, the J gene TRBJ2-7; weak D call: TRBD2 (5 bases). V dropped 5 bases and J dropped 1 base, with 18 bases sitting between them. Germline V gives CDR1 MNHNY, CDR2 SVGAGI (reference sequence). The CDR3 sequence is 16 residues long. The CDR3 bases are TGTGCCAGCAGTACCACTAGGAGTGGAGGTTCCTACGAGCAGTACTTC. It specifies CASSTTRSGGSYEQYF.

This chain uses TRBV6-1 with TRBJ2-4; D is ambiguous. Trimming took 3 bases from V and 9 from J, leaving 18 bases between them. Germline V CDR1 and CDR2: MNHNS, SASEGT. The CDR3 has 15 amino acids. CDR3 nucleotide sequence: TGTGCCAGCAGTGATGACCCACTTCTAGGAAGCATTCAGTACTTC. Protein product: CASSDDPLLGSIQYF.

This chain uses TRBV4-2 with TRBJ1-2; tentative D call: TRBD1 (5 bases). Germline V CDR1 and CDR2: LGHNA, YNFKEQ. With 4 bases removed from V and 4 bases from J, the gap between germline ends came to 16 bases. This CDR3 contains 15 residues. The CDR3 DNA is TGTGCCAGCAGCCCAGAATATGGGACGGCCTATGGCTACACCTTC. Translation: CASSPEYGTAYGYTF.

The count of this clone is one. The V call is TRBV30, the J call TRBJ2-7; tentatively, D is TRBD2 (6 bases). Germline-derived CDR1 and CDR2 are GTSNPN and SVGIG (reference sequence). CDR3 length: 15 amino acids. V gave up 0 bases and J gave up 6 bases, with 18 bases separating them. The CDR3 bases are TGTGCCTGGAGTGTACGATCGGGGGTAGTGGGCGAGCAGTACTTC. Protein product: CAWSVRSGVVGEQYF.